This T cell receptor beta chain was sequenced in a study of blood T cell repertoires in COVID-19. About the study: The United States, Italy and Spain provided the acute and convalescent COVID-19 samples. In each case, the material was cDNA or gDNA derived from T cells, B-cell-depleted T cells, or PBMCs.

In germline, CDR1 is KGHSH, CDR2 LQKENI. The CDR3 sequence is 16 residues long. With 6 bases clipped from V and 0 bases from J, the junction kept 7 bases outside the gene matches. The authors' processing: Reference gene primers were amplified, and this amplification served to estimate nucleated cell counts. Profiling relied on immunoSEQ multiplex PCR, and the TCRdb table lists in-frame clones only, not all of them. V, J and clone size derive from that table, while D and trimming were established from the DNA sequence. The data contain nearly 300,000 clones, around 84% of them singletons. While infection was still active, Seattle patients were enrolled and then followed longitudinally. This clone was recorded once.

Sequenced input: peripheral blood. The TCR was taken from a human donor with COVID-19, enrolled during active disease. The donor label of this sample is uncertain. V is TRBV18 and J is TRBJ1-4; 7 nucleotides agree with TRBD1. The DNA for the CDR3 is TGTGCCAGCTCGCGGGACAGAGCAGCAACTAATGAAAAACTGTTTTTT. This codes for CASSRDRAATNEKLFF.